This is a list of T cell receptor beta chains from one sample in a study of T cells in Graves' hyperthyroidism and ophthalmopathy. TCRdb independently ran MiXCR on the multiplex PCR reads; one entry per CDR3 protein. The sample lists a few hundred thousand distinct CDR3 sequences; 12% to 15% were seen once. Input material: blood. All receptors come from a woman between 40 and 55 years old with Graves' hyperthyroidism. CDR3s include the opening cysteine and the closing phenylalanine or tryptophan. Fields, in order: D gene, clone size, V gene, J gene, CDR3 protein, CDR3 DNA. The D gene is left open where the match is weak. Expanded clones get a size class; other rows say once, few or many, or leave the size out.

TRBD2	many	TRBV6-1	TRBJ2-1	CASRRELAVGGNEQFF	TGTGCCAGCAGGAGGGAACTAGCGGTTGGGGGGAATGAGCAGTTCTTC
.	many	TRBV3-1	TRBJ1-6	CASSQEYNSPLHF	TGTGCCAGCAGCCAAGAATATAATTCACCCCTCCACTTT
.	many	TRBV28	TRBJ2-1	CASSLSGIGVDEQFF	TGTGCCAGCAGTTTATCGGGAATCGGGGTCGATGAGCAGTTCTTC
.	few	TRBV19	TRBJ1-2	CASTAADTEGNYGYTF	TGTGCCAGTACTGCGGCGGATACAGAGGGGAACTATGGCTACACCTTC
.	many	TRBV29-1	TRBJ1-5	CSVVEGGGNQPQHF	TGCAGCGTTGTTGAGGGGGGCGGCAATCAGCCCCAGCATTTT
.	many	TRBV12-3/TRBV12-4	TRBJ1-5	CASSSGHNHQPQHF	TGTGCCAGCAGCTCTGGACATAACCATCAGCCCCAGCATTTT
TRBD1	many	TRBV9	TRBJ1-2	CASSGGTGSAYGYTF	TGTGCCAGCAGCGGCGGGACAGGGAGTGCCTATGGCTACACCTTC
.	many	TRBV27	TRBJ2-5	CASSQGLQETQYF	TGTGCCAGCAGTCAGGGACTTCAAGAGACCCAGTACTTC
TRBD1	few	TRBV27	TRBJ2-7	CASSPGTETLGQYF	TGTGCCAGCAGTCCCGGGACAGAGACCCTTGGGCAGTACTTC
.	many	TRBV11-2	TRBJ2-7	CASSLMSPGPYEQYF	TGTGCCAGCAGCTTAATGTCCCCCGGACCCTACGAGCAGTACTTC
.	few	TRBV20-1	TRBJ2-1	CSASAVRSYNEQFF	TGCAGCGCTAGCGCAGTTCGCTCCTACAATGAGCAGTTCTTC
.	few	TRBV4-1	TRBJ2-2	CASSQDRTNTGELFF	TGCGCCAGCAGCCAAGACAGGACGAACACCGGGGAGCTGTTTTTT
.	.	TRBV20-1	TRBJ1-3	CSARPGVTISGNTIYF	TGCAGTGCTAGGCCGGGAGTCACTATCTCTGGAAACACCATATATTTT
.	many	TRBV28	TRBJ2-1	CASSFSETEKQFF	TGTGCCAGCAGTTTCTCCGAGACAGAGAAGCAGTTCTTC
TRBD1	.	TRBV27	TRBJ2-4	CASSSRTGGGKNIQYF	TGTGCCAGCAGTTCCCGGACAGGGGGGGGCAAAAACATTCAGTACTTC
.	many	TRBV18	TRBJ2-2	CASSQQGAGELFF	TGTGCCAGCTCCCAACAGGGTGCCGGGGAGCTGTTTTTT
.	.	TRBV19	TRBJ2-1	CASSIKQGFSYNEQFF	TGTGCCAGTAGTATAAAACAGGGCTTCTCCTACAATGAGCAGTTCTTC
.	many	TRBV11-2	TRBJ2-1	CASSTDSSGEQFF	TGTGCCAGCAGCACTGATAGTAGCGGTGAGCAGTTCTTC
.	many	TRBV10-3	TRBJ1-5	CAISESSGNNQPQHF	TGTGCCATCAGTGAGTCGTCAGGGAACAATCAGCCCCAGCATTTT
TRBD1	.	TRBV5-1	TRBJ2-4	CASSLTGVKNIQYF	TGCGCCAGCAGCTTGACAGGGGTCAAAAACATTCAGTACTTC
TRBD2	many	TRBV28	TRBJ2-1	CASNVGLAGDNEQFF	TGTGCCAGCAACGTCGGACTAGCGGGGGACAATGAGCAGTTCTTC
.	many	TRBV15	TRBJ1-1	CATSRVGQGNTEAFF	TGTGCCACCAGCAGAGTCGGTCAGGGGAACACTGAAGCTTTCTTT
TRBD2	.	TRBV9	TRBJ2-1	CASSPRLAGVNEQFF	TGTGCCAGCAGCCCAAGACTAGCGGGTGTAAATGAGCAGTTCTTC
.	many	TRBV28	TRBJ2-7	CASSLSYPLLSYEQYF	TGTGCCAGCAGTTTATCATATCCACTGCTCTCCTACGAGCAGTACTTC
TRBD1	many	TRBV7-9	TRBJ2-3	CASSPGTGETDTQYF	TGTGCCAGCAGCCCCGGGACAGGGGAAACAGATACGCAGTATTTT
.	.	TRBV5-1	TRBJ2-7	CASSPSGLYLHEQYF	TGCGCCAGCAGCCCCTCAGGGCTTTATCTCCACGAGCAGTACTTC
.	.	TRBV6-2/TRBV6-3	TRBJ1-6	CASSYDWSSYNSPLHF	TGTGCCAGCAGTTACGACTGGAGCTCCTATAATTCACCCCTCCACTTT
.	.	TRBV12-5	TRBJ1-2	CASGLVGGEGYGYTF	TGTGCTAGTGGTTTGGTAGGAGGGGAGGGCTATGGCTACACCTTC
.	few	TRBV6-1	TRBJ1-5	CASSTRDGANQPQHF	TGTGCCAGCAGCACCAGGGACGGGGCTAATCAGCCCCAGCATTTT
TRBD2	many	TRBV27	TRBJ2-5	CASSGLAGMTQYF	TGTGCCAGCAGTGGACTAGCGGGAATGACCCAGTACTTC
.	.	TRBV20-1	TRBJ1-2	CSARDLAAADYGYTF	TGCAGTGCTAGAGATCTGGCAGCTGCGGACTATGGCTACACCTTC
TRBD2	many	TRBV27	TRBJ2-5	CASSSREGHQETQYF	TGTGCCAGCAGTTCCCGGGAGGGGCACCAAGAGACCCAGTACTTC
.	few	TRBV28	TRBJ2-2	CASLGGNTGELFF	TGTGCCAGCTTAGGCGGGAACACCGGGGAGCTGTTTTTT
TRBD1	.	TRBV18	TRBJ2-2	CASSLRQGETGELFF	TGTGCCAGCTCACTCCGACAGGGTGAAACCGGGGAGCTGTTTTTT
TRBD2	many	TRBV29-1	TRBJ2-1	CSVRLAESSYNEQFF	TGCAGCGTAAGACTAGCGGAGAGCTCCTACAATGAGCAGTTCTTC
.	.	TRBV4-1	TRBJ1-2	CASSQFAGASPLGYTF	TGCGCCAGCAGCCAATTCGCGGGGGCCAGCCCTCTTGGCTACACCTTC
TRBD1	many	TRBV12-3/TRBV12-4	TRBJ1-6	CASSAGQGVNSPLHF	TGTGCCAGCAGCGCGGGACAGGGCGTCAATTCACCCCTCCACTTT
.	.	TRBV30	TRBJ1-1	CAWGGNTEAFF	TGTGCCTGGGGGGGGAACACTGAAGCTTTCTTT
TRBD2	.	TRBV11-2	TRBJ2-1	CASSSGLGGKQFF	TGTGCCAGCAGCTCGGGACTAGGGGGAAAGCAGTTCTTC
.	.	TRBV6-1	TRBJ2-7	CASQNSEYEQYF	TGTGCCAGCCAAAACTCGGAATACGAGCAGTACTTC
TRBD2	few	TRBV19	TRBJ2-1	CASSMGLAGGFNEQFF	TGTGCCAGTAGTATGGGACTAGCGGGAGGGTTCAATGAGCAGTTCTTC
.	many	TRBV24-1	TRBJ2-7	CATSDSSYEQYF	TGTGCCACCAGTGATTCCTCCTACGAGCAGTACTTC
TRBD1	many	TRBV6-1	TRBJ2-1	CASTITPDRANEQFF	TGTGCCAGCACCATAACCCCGGACAGGGCCAATGAGCAGTTCTTC
TRBD2	many	TRBV29-1	TRBJ2-1	CSVDTGGPYNEQFF	TGCAGCGTTGATACGGGAGGGCCCTACAATGAGCAGTTCTTC
.	many	TRBV2	TRBJ1-1	CASTEVENTEAFF	TGTGCCAGCACGGAGGTTGAGAACACTGAAGCTTTCTTT
.	many	TRBV28	TRBJ1-1	CASSLFFPEGTTEAFF	TGTGCCAGCAGTTTATTCTTTCCAGAGGGGACCACTGAAGCTTTCTTT
TRBD1	.	TRBV28	TRBJ2-2	CASSSTGETGELFF	TGTGCCAGCAGTTCAACAGGGGAAACCGGGGAGCTGTTTTTT
.	few	TRBV4-1	TRBJ2-6	CASSQAPGPSGANVLTF	TGCGCCAGCAGCCAGGCTCCCGGCCCCTCTGGGGCCAACGTCCTGACTTTC
.	many	TRBV7-9	TRBJ2-3	CASSPGTYSTDTQYF	TGTGCCAGCAGCCCCGGGACTTATAGCACAGATACGCAGTATTTT
.	few	TRBV9	TRBJ2-3	CASSVATGLSSTDTQYF	TGTGCCAGCAGCGTAGCTACCGGACTATCTAGCACAGATACGCAGTATTTT
.	many	TRBV5-1	TRBJ1-4	CASSIGTGNEKLFF	TGCGCCAGCAGCATAGGGACTGGGAATGAAAAACTGTTTTTT
.	many	TRBV7-2	TRBJ2-7	CASSLGGSAYEQYF	TGTGCCAGCAGCTTAGGCGGTAGCGCCTACGAGCAGTACTTC
TRBD1	.	TRBV18	TRBJ2-4	CASSYQPGQGLAKNIQYF	TGTGCCAGCTCGTACCAACCCGGACAGGGGCTAGCCAAAAACATTCAGTACTTC
.	.	TRBV14	TRBJ2-3	CASRLRDGSPTDTQYF	TGTGCCAGCAGGCTCCGGGACGGGAGTCCCACAGATACGCAGTATTTT
TRBD2	few	TRBV6-1	TRBJ2-1	CASSVGSSGYNEQFF	TGTGCCAGCAGTGTAGGGTCTAGCGGCTACAATGAGCAGTTCTTC